The present entry profiles one T cell receptor (beta chain) with its context. Its target is not known. The record originates from a study of a mutant IDH1 vaccine in newly diagnosed glioma. This CDR3 contains 11 residues. CDR1 DFQATT and CDR2 SNEGSKA come from the germline V gene (reference sequence). Time point in this sample: week 35, safety follow-up. Topical imiquimod was applied with each vaccine dose, which held 300 ug of mutant IDH1 20-mer peptide. The assay was immunoSEQ multiplex PCR, and TCRdb's table has in-frame clones only and misses some. The table lists about 56,000 clones, 80% to 90% of them singletons.

V usage is TRBV20-1 and J usage is TRBJ1-1; D not resolved. The source of this sequence is a man aged 40-49 years with glioma. The specimen comprised PBMCs, sampled from a glioma patient whose treatment included an IDH1 peptide vaccine. CDR3 DNA sequence: TGCAGCTTCCGCACTAACACTGAAGCTTTCTTT. Protein product: CSFRTNTEAFF.